The clone carrying this T cell receptor beta chain was observed a handful of times. Its antigen is still unknown. In germline, CDR1 is MGHDK, CDR2 SYGVNS. The CDR3 loop spans 14 amino acids. The ends were cut back, 3 bases at V and 11 bases at J, with 17 bases in the middle. This record comes from a study of T cell repertoires in cytomegalovirus infection. Via MiXCR, TCRdb re-called the reads, giving one row per CDR3 protein. The sample lists fewer than 200,000 distinct CDR3 sequences, roughly 9.8% seen once, with about 4.6% in the top ten. Findings of the study overall: The ex vivo response was dominated by HLA-C-restricted CMV-specific TCR beta clonotypes. Public TCR beta family frequency separated CMV-and-HLA carriers, including in an independent cohort.

The receptor was isolated from a human donor in good health (CMV status not recorded). Some clones in this sample may be carry-over from other donors' samples. V and J are TRBV25-1 and TRBJ2-1; D not certain. Sequenced: PBMCs. The CDR3 sequence is CASSDRAEWNKQFF. The CDR3 DNA reads as TGTGCCAGCAGTGATAGGGCCGAATGGAATAAGCAGTTCTTC.